These T cell receptor beta chains were read from a single sample in a study of blood T cell repertoires in COVID-19. TCRdb keeps only in-frame clones here, not all; method: immunoSEQ multiplex PCR. The sample comprises about 180,000 clones, 80% of which are singletons, and around an eighth rests with the top ten. The sequencing input was PBMCs or T cells enriched from blood (not recorded which). These receptors were taken from a man aged 60 to 69 who had been exposed to COVID-19. Each CDR3 is given with its conserved first and last residue. A D gene is named only where the DNA matches it firmly. Not all rows give a size; the values are once, few, many and, for expanded clones, a class.

D	V	size	J	DNA	CDR3
NA	TRBV30	NA	TRBJ1-5	TGTGCCTGGAGTGTCAGGGGTCGGCAGCCCCAGCATTTT	CAWSVRGRQPQHF
NA	TRBV19	many	TRBJ1-6	TGTGCCACGGGGACCCCGGGGGGTTCACCCCTCCACTTT	CATGTPGGSPLHF
NA	TRBV5-4	NA	TRBJ1-2	TGTGCCAGCAGCTTGCCCGAAACAGATTCCGACTATGGCTACACCTTC	CASSLPETDSDYGYTF
NA	TRBV5-4	NA	TRBJ2-7	TGTGCCAGCAGCTTGCCCGGCGGCTACGAGCAGTACTTC	CASSLPGGYEQYF
NA	TRBV15	NA	TRBJ2-7	TGTGCCACCAGCAGAGAGCAGGGAATAAAAAACGAGCAGTACTTC	CATSREQGIKNEQYF
TRBD2	TRBV6-2/TRBV6-3	NA	TRBJ2-7	TGTGCCAGCAGTTACGGAGTTAGCGGGAGGCCCTCCTACGAGCAGTACTTC	CASSYGVSGRPSYEQYF
TRBD1	TRBV5-1	NA	TRBJ2-3	TGCGCCAGCAGCTTGGGTAGGGGGACAGCAAGCACAGATACGCAGTATTTT	CASSLGRGTASTDTQYF
TRBD2	TRBV7-8	NA	TRBJ2-5	TGTGCCAGCAGTCCGGGGGGTGGAGAGACCCAGTACTTC	CASSPGGGETQYF
NA	TRBV19	NA	TRBJ1-5	TGTGCCAGTAGTCAGGGGACCAGCCATCAGCCCCAGCATTTT	CASSQGTSHQPQHF
NA	TRBV9	NA	TRBJ2-1	TGTGCCAGCAGCTCAACGCCGCTAGCGAGGAATGAGCAGTTCTTC	CASSSTPLARNEQFF
NA	TRBV11-2	NA	TRBJ1-6	TGTGCCAGCAGCTTAGTAGGCAGGGGTGATTCACCCCTCCACTTT	CASSLVGRGDSPLHF
NA	TRBV19	NA	TRBJ2-3	TGTGCCAGTAGTCTGCCGGCGGGACCCTCGACAGATACGCAGTATTTT	CASSLPAGPSTDTQYF
NA	TRBV3-1/TRBV3-2	NA	TRBJ2-2	TGTGCCAGCAGCCAAGCGGAAGCAGGGTACACCGGGGAGCTGTTTTTT	CASSQAEAGYTGELFF
TRBD1	TRBV6-1	NA	TRBJ2-7	TGTGCCAGCAGTGAAAACGGGTTGGGCAGGGGGCGATACGAGCAGTACTTC	CASSENGLGRGRYEQYF
NA	TRBV7-9	NA	TRBJ2-3	TGTGCCAGCAGCTTAGAGGGGCCCCTCGGGGATACGCAGTATTTT	CASSLEGPLGDTQYF
TRBD1	TRBV28	NA	TRBJ2-5	TGTGCCGTGGGACAGATCCAAGAGACCCAGTACTTC	CAVGQIQETQYF
TRBD1	TRBV4-1	NA	TRBJ1-6	TGCGCCAGCAGCCAAGATTTAAGGGGGCATTCACCCCTCCACTTT	CASSQDLRGHSPLHF
TRBD1	TRBV19	NA	TRBJ2-7	TGTGCCAGTAGTATACTGGGACAGGCCTACGAGCAGTACTTC	CASSILGQAYEQYF
TRBD1	TRBV24-1	few	TRBJ2-3	TGTGCCACCAGCCCCGGACAGGGTTTCACAGATACGCAGTATTTT	CATSPGQGFTDTQYF
TRBD2	TRBV24-1	NA	TRBJ2-1	TGTGCCACCAGTGATGCATTCAGCGGGAGTTACAATGAGCAGTTCTTC	CATSDAFSGSYNEQFF
NA	TRBV15	NA	TRBJ1-5	TGTGCCACCAGCAGAGATAGGGGCTCCAATCAGCCCCAGCATTTT	CATSRDRGSNQPQHF
NA	TRBV3-1/TRBV3-2	NA	TRBJ1-2	TGTGCCAGCAGCCATTTGGGCAGGGACTATGGCTACACCTTC	CASSHLGRDYGYTF
TRBD1	TRBV18	NA	TRBJ1-2	TGTGCCAGCTCACCGGGACAGGGGCGCGGCTACACCTTC	CASSPGQGRGYTF
NA	TRBV7-3	once	TRBJ2-1	TGTGCCAGCAGCTTAAATCTCCACGGCTCCTACAATGAGCAGTTCTTC	CASSLNLHGSYNEQFF